The entry that follows covers one TCR beta chain sequence. Its antigen is not known. PCR tests turned positive between March and December 2020, before US Alpha, Beta and Delta variants. The data were obtained in a study of vaccination and CD4 T cells after COVID-19. Study as a whole: Each individual in the study obtained two doses of BNT162b2 or mRNA-1273 vaccine.

Study-level points and caveats: Convalescent patients displayed spike mono-reactivity in 304 of 307 vaccine-specific clones.

TCRdb passed the PCR reads through MiXCR, listing each CDR3 protein once. The repertoire includes about 15,000 distinct CDR3 sequences, 69% of them detected once, and about 1.1% sits in the top ten. The source material was CD4+ T cells from blood, sampled after SARS-CoV-2 vaccination. This clonotype was sampled from a human donor who had recovered from COVID-19.

CDR3 nucleotide sequence: TGTGCCAGCAGGTACAGGGGCCAGAATTCACCCCTCCACTTT. Amino acid sequence: CASRYRGQNSPLHF. The chain joins TRBV25-1 to TRBJ1-6; 7 nucleotides align to TRBD1. V trimming: 6 bases; J trimming: 7 bases; junction bases outside the gene matches: 6. The CDR3 contains 14 residues. In germline, CDR1 is MGHDK, CDR2 SYGVNS.